This TCR beta chain was sequenced in a study of blood T cells in healthy people across ages. V dropped 4 bases and J dropped 1 base, with 11 bases sitting between them. The CDR3 runs to 15 residues. Germline CDR1 and CDR2: MGHDK and SYGVNS. A J-beta primer mix and a sample-barcoded 5' primer were used in a second PCR of roughly 6 to 11 cycles. TCRdb processed the 5' RACE reads anew with MiXCR; each CDR3 protein has one entry. Here the sample spans over 750,000 distinct CDR3 sequences, roughly 25% being singletons. These sequences were also reported in another study, on T cells of mothers and their children. That work contributes: The authors identified no persistent microchimeric T cell clones.

This receptor was identified in a boy younger than 18 in good health. The V gene is TRBV25-1, the J gene TRBJ2-1, with a weak D call TRBD2 (6 bases). The sample taken for sequencing was blood. The CDR3 DNA follows: TGTGCCAGCAGTGTCAGCGGGTGGTCCTACAATGAGCAGTTCTTC. This sequence encodes CASSVSGWSYNEQFF.